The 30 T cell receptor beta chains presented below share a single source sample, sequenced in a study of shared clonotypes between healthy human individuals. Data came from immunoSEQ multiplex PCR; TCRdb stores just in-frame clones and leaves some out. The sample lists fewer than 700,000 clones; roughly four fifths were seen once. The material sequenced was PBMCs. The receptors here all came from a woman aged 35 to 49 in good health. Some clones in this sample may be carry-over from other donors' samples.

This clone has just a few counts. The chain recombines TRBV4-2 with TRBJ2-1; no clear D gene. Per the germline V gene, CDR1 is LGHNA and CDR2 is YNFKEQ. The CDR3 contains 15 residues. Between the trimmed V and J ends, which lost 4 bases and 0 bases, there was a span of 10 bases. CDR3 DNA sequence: TGTGCCAGCAGCCTACAAACCTTCTCCTACAATGAGCAGTTCTTC. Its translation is CASSLQTFSYNEQFF.

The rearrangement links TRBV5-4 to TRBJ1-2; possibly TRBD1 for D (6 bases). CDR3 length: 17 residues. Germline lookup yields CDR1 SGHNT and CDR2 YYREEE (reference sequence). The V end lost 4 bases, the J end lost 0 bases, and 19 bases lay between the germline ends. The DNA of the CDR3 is TGTGCCAGCAGCCCAGATGGGACATCAAACTCTAACTATGGCTACACCTTC. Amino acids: CASSPDGTSNSNYGYTF. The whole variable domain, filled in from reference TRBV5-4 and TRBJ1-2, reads ETGVTQSPTHLIKTRGQQVTLRCSSQSGHNTVSWYQQALGQGPQFIFQYYREEENGRGNFPPRFSGLQFPNYSSELNVNALELDDSALYLCASSPDGTSNSNYGYTFGSGTRLTVV.

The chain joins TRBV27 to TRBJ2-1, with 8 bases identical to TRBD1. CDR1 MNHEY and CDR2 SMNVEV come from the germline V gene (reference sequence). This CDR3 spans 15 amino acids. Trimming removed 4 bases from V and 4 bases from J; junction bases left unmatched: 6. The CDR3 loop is CASSSDREAYNEQFF. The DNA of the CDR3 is TGTGCCAGCAGTTCGGACAGGGAAGCTTACAATGAGCAGTTCTTC.

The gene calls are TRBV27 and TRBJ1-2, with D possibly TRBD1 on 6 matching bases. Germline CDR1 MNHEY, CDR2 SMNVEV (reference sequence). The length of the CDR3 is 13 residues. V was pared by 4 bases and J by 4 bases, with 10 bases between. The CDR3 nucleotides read TGTGCCAGCAGTTCCAGGGGACCCTATGGCTACACCTTC. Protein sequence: CASSSRGPYGYTF.

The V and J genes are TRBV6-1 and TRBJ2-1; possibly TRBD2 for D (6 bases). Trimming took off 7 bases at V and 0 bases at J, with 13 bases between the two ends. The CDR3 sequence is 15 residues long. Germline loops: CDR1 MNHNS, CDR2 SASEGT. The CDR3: CASNSGTASYNEQFF. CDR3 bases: TGTGCCAGCAATTCCGGGACTGCCTCCTACAATGAGCAGTTCTTC.

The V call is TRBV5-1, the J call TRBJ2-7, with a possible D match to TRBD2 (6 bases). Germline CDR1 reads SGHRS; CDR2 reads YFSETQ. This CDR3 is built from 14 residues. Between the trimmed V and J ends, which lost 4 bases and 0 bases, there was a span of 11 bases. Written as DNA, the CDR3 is TGCGCCAGCAGCCCCCGGGAGTACTCCTACGAGCAGTACTTC. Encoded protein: CASSPREYSYEQYF.

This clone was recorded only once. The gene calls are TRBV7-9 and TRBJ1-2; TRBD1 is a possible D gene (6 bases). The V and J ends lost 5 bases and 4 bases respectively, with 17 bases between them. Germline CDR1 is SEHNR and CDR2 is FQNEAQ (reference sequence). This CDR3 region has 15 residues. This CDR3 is CASSPGQGTPYGYTF. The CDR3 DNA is TGTGCCAGCAGCCCGGGGCAGGGGACCCCCTATGGCTACACCTTC.

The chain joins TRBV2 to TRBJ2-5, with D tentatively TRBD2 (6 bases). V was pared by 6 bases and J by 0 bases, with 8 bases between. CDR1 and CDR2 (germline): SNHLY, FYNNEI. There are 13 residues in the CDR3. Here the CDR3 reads CASREGYQETQYF. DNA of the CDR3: TGTGCCAGCAGGGAGGGATACCAAGAGACCCAGTACTTC.

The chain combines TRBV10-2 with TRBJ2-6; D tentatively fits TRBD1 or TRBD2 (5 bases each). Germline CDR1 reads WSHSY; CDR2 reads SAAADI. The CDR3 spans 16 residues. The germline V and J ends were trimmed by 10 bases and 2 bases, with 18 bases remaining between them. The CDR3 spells CATLLGVGTGANVLTF. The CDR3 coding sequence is TGCGCCACCTTATTGGGGGTGGGCACTGGGGCCAACGTCCTGACTTTC.

The CDR3 is CSVDRYNEQFF. CDR3 bases: TGCAGCGTTGATCGCTACAATGAGCAGTTCTTC. This chain links TRBV29-1 with TRBJ2-1; D unclear. Deletions cut 3 bases from V and 3 bases from J, with 3 bases between. The germline V gene has CDR1 SQVTM and CDR2 ANQGSEA. CDR3 length: 11 amino acids.

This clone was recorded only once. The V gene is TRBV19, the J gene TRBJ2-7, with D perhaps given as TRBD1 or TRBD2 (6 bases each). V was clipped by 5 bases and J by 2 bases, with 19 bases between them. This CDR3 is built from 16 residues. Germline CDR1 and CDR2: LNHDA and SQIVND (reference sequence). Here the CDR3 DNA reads TGTGCCAGTAGTCAAGTCGGGGGCCCCATTACCTACGAGCAGTACTTC. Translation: CASSQVGGPITYEQYF.

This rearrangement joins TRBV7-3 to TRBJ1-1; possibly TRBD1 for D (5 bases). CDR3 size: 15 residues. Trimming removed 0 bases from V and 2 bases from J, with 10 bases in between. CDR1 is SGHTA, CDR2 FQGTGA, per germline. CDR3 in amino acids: CASSLTGAGNTEAFF. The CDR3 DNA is TGTGCCAGCAGCTTAACAGGGGCAGGAAACACTGAAGCTTTCTTT.

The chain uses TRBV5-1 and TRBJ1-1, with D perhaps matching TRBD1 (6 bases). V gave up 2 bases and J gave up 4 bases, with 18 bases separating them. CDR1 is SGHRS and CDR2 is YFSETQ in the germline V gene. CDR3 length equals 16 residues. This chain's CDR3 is CASSFQGMEVATEAFF. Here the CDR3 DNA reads TGCGCCAGCAGCTTCCAGGGGATGGAGGTGGCCACTGAAGCTTTCTTT.

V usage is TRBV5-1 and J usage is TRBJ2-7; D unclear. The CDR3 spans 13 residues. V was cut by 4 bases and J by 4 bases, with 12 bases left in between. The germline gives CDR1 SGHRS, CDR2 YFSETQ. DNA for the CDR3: TGCGCCAGCAGCAAGGCCTCTCGATACGAGCAGTACTTC. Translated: CASSKASRYEQYF.

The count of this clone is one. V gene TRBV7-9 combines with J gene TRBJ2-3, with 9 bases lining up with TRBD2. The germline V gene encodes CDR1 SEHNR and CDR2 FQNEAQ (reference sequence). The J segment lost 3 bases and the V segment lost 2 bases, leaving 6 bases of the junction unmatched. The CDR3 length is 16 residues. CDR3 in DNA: TGTGCCAGCAGCTTAATGGCTAGCGGGACAACAGATACGCAGTATTTT. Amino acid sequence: CASSLMASGTTDTQYF.

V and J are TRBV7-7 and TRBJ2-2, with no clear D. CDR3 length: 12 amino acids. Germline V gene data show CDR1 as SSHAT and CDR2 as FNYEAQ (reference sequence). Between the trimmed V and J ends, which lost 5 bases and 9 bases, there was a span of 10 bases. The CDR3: CASSPGHRELFF. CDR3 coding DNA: TGTGCCAGCAGCCCTGGTCACAGGGAGCTGTTTTTT.

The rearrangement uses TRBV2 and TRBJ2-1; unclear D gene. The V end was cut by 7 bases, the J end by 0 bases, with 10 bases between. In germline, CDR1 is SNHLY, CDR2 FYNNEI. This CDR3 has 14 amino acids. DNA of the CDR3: TGTGCCAGCAACGGCGGCAGCTCCTACAATGAGCAGTTCTTC. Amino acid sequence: CASNGGSSYNEQFF.

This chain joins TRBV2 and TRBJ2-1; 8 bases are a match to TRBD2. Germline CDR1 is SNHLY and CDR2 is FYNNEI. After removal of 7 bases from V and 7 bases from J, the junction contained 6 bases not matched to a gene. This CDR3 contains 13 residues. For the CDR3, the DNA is TGTGCCAGCACCTCCGGGGGGGTTAATGAGCAGTTCTTC. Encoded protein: CASTSGGVNEQFF.

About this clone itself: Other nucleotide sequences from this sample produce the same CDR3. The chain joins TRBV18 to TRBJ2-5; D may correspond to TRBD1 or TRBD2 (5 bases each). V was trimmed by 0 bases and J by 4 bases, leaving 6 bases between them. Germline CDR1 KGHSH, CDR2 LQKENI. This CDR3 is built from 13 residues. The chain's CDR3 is CASSPPGVETQYF. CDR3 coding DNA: TGTGCCAGCTCACCACCGGGGGTAGAGACCCAGTACTTC.

The CDR3 reads CASSVTGVYGYTF. The CDR3 coding sequence is TGTGCCAGCAGCGTTACAGGAGTCTATGGCTACACCTTC. The chain couples TRBV2 to TRBJ1-2, with D perhaps TRBD1 (5 bases). The CDR3 covers 13 residues. Germline CDR1 SNHLY, CDR2 FYNNEI. Deletions cut 6 bases from V and 4 bases from J, with 12 bases between.

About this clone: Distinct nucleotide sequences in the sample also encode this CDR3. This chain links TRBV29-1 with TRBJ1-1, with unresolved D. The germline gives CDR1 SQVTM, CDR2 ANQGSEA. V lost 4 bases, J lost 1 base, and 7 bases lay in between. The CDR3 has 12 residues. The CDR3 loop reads CSVGRRNTEAFF. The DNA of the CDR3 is TGCAGCGTTGGCAGGAGGAACACTGAAGCTTTCTTT.

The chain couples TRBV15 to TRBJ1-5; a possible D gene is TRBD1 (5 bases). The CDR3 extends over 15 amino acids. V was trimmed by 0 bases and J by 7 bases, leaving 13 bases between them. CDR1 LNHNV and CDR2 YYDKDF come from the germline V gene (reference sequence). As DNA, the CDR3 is TGTGCCACCAGCAGAGATGGGGGGGGATGGCAGCCCCAGCATTTT. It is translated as CATSRDGGGWQPQHF.

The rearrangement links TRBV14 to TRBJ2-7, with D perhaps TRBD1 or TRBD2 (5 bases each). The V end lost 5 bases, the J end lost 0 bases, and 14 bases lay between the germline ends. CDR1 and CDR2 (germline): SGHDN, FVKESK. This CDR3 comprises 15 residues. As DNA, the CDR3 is TGTGCCAGCAGCTGGGGCTCGGGACCCTCCTACGAGCAGTACTTC. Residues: CASSWGSGPSYEQYF.

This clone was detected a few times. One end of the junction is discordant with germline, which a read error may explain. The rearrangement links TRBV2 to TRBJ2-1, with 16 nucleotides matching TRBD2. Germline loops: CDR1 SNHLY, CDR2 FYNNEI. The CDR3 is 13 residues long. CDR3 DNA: TGTGCCAGCAGTGTGGGACTAGCGGGAGGGCGCCTCTTC. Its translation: CASSVGLAGGRLF.

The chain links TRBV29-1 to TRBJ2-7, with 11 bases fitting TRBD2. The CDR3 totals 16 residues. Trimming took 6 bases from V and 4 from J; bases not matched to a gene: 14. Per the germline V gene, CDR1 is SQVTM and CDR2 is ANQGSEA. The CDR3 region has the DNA TGCAGCGTAGCCGGGCTAGCGGGAGGTTGGGATTACGAGCAGTACTTC. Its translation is CSVAGLAGGWDYEQYF.

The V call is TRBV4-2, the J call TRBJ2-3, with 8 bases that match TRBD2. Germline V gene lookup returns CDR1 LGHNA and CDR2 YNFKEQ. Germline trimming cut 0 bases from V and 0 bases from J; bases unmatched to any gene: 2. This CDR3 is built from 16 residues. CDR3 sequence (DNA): TGTGCCAGCAGCCAAGAGTTAGCGGGGAGCACAGATACGCAGTATTTT. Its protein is CASSQELAGSTDTQYF.

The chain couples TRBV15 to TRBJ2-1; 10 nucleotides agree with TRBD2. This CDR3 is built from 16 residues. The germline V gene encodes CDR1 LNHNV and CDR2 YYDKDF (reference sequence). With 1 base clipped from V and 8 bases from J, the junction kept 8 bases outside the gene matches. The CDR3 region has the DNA TGTGCCACCAGCAGAGCTAGCGGGAGCTCTTTACATGAGCAGTTCTTC. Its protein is CATSRASGSSLHEQFF.

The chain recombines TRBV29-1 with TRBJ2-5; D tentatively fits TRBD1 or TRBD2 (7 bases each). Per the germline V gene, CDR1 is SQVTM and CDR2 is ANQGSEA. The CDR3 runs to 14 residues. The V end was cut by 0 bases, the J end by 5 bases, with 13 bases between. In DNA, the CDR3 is TGCAGCGTTGAAGACTTCAGGGGGGGGGAGACCCAGTACTTC. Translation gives CSVEDFRGGETQYF.

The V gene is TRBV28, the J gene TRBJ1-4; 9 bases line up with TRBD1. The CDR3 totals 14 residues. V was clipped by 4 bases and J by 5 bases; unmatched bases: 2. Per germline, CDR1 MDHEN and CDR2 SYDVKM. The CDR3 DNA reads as TGTGCCAGCAGTTCCGGGACAGGGAATGAAAAACTGTTTTTT. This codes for CASSSGTGNEKLFF.

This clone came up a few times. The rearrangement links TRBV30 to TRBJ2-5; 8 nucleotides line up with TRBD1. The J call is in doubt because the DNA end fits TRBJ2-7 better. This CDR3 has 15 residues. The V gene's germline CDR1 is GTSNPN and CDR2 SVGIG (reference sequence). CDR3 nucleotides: TGTGCCTGGATATCCCTGCAGGGGGCTTTTTACGAGCAGTACTTC. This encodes CAWISLQGAFYEQYF.